Each of the 25 T cell receptor beta chains below was sequenced from the same sample in a study of blood T cells in healthy people across ages. The use of a sample-barcoded 5' primer and a J-beta primer mix characterized a second PCR of roughly 6 to 11 cycles. TCRdb reprocessed the 5' RACE reads with MiXCR, giving one entry per CDR3 protein. This sample carries roughly 2 million distinct CDR3 sequences, around half of them seen once, and the ten largest clones take about 2.1%. Sequencing was performed on blood. The receptor set was obtained from a woman between 40 and 50 years old in good health.

This chain connects TRBV20-1 to TRBJ2-3; D not certain. The CDR3 extends over 15 amino acids. The germline V gene has CDR1 DFQATT and CDR2 SNEGSKA (reference sequence). Trimming cost V 6 bases and J 1 base, with 17 bases left between them. The CDR3 sequence is CSAPDGASGTDTQYF. The CDR3 bases are TGCAGTGCCCCCGACGGAGCGAGCGGCACAGATACGCAGTATTTT.

The gene calls are TRBV7-2 and TRBJ2-7; D possibly corresponds to TRBD2 (7 bases). The J call is in doubt because the DNA end fits TRBJ2-5 better. Germline-derived CDR1 and CDR2 are SGHTA and FQGNSA. The CDR3 extends over 15 amino acids. CDR3 sequence (DNA): TGTGCCAGCAGCCTTGGGGGGGCTTCCGGGGAGACCCAGTACTTC. Protein sequence: CASSLGGASGETQYF.

The chain is built from TRBV11-1 and TRBJ2-2; TRBD2 matches at 7 bases. Germline trimming cut 1 base from V and 2 bases from J; bases unmatched to any gene: 10. Per germline, CDR1 SGHAT and CDR2 FQDESV (reference sequence). The CDR3 spans 18 residues. CDR3 residues: CASSLGSRLAENTGELFF. The CDR3 nucleotides read TGTGCCAGCAGCTTAGGTTCCCGGCTAGCGGAAAACACCGGGGAGCTGTTTTTT.

The genes are TRBV4-2 and TRBJ2-5, with TRBD2 matching 9 bases. In germline, CDR1 is LGHNA, CDR2 YNFKEQ. With V trimmed by 4 bases and J by 2 bases, 8 bases remained unmatched. The CDR3 consists of 16 residues. CDR3 DNA: TGTGCCAGCAGCCCCTCAGCGGGGGGACAGCAAGAGACCCAGTACTTC. This sequence encodes CASSPSAGGQQETQYF.

V is TRBV28 and J is TRBJ2-7; D not resolved. This CDR3 has 13 amino acids. The V and J ends lost 5 bases and 2 bases respectively, with 10 bases between them. The germline gives CDR1 MDHEN, CDR2 SYDVKM. CDR3 DNA sequence: TGTGCCAGCAGTGTAACGTTCCCCTACGAGCAGTACTTC. It codes for CASSVTFPYEQYF.

This clonotype was seen a few times. J is TRBJ2-1 and V is TRBV4-1, with TRBD2 matching 9 bases. Germline V gives CDR1 MGHRA, CDR2 YSYEKL. This CDR3 comprises 15 residues. The trim removed 6 bases at V and 9 bases at J, leaving 12 bases unmatched. Written as DNA, the CDR3 is TGCGCCAGCAGAGGGGCTGCGGGGGGGTTTTCTGAGCAGTTCTTC. Translating it yields CASRGAAGGFSEQFF.

This clonotype was counted between two and nine times. CDR3 in amino acids: CASSAPDRLSTDTQYF. The CDR3 bases are TGTGCCAGCAGCGCACCGGACAGATTGAGCACAGATACGCAGTATTTT. The J gene is TRBJ2-3, the V gene TRBV7-2; TRBD1 might be the D (6 bases). The CDR3 extends over 16 amino acids. CDR1 is SGHTA and CDR2 is FQGNSA in the germline V gene. V dropped 5 bases and J dropped 0 bases, with 15 bases sitting between them. Full variable domain (rest looked up from reference TRBV7-2 and TRBJ2-3): GAGVSQSPSNKVTEKGKDVELRCDPISGHTALYWYRQSLGQGLEFLIYFQGNSAPDKSGLPSDRFSAERTGGSVSTLTIQRTQQEDSAVYLCASSAPDRLSTDTQYFGPGTRLTVL.

This clonotype was seen a few times. The rearrangement joins TRBV2 to TRBJ2-3; D gene ambiguous. V was cut by 6 bases and J by 2 bases, with 12 bases left in between. From germline, CDR1 is SNHLY and CDR2 FYNNEI. The CDR3 has 14 amino acids. CDR3 sequence: CASRLRISTDTQYF. The CDR3 DNA reads TGTGCCAGCAGACTCAGGATCTCCACAGATACGCAGTATTTT.

The chain couples TRBV6-6 to TRBJ2-3, with D perhaps TRBD2 (6 bases). The V gene lost 4 bases and the J gene lost 0 bases, with 14 bases spanning the gap. The germline gives CDR1 MNHNY, CDR2 SVGAGI (reference sequence). The CDR3 totals 16 residues. CDR3 in amino acids: CASSLASAVSTDTQYF. Written as DNA, the CDR3 is TGTGCCAGCAGTTTAGCTAGCGCTGTGAGCACAGATACGCAGTATTTT.

This clonotype was seen more than once but under ten times. J is TRBJ1-5 and V is TRBV20-1, with a possible D match to TRBD1 (5 bases). The CDR3 runs to 14 residues. Germline lookup yields CDR1 DFQATT and CDR2 SNEGSKA (reference sequence). V lost 8 bases and J 0 bases, leaving 14 bases between the germline ends. Here the CDR3 reads CSTSGGVSNQPQHF. In nucleotides, the CDR3 is TGCAGTACCTCGGGGGGGGTTAGCAATCAGCCCCAGCATTTT.

CDR3 nucleotide sequence: TGTGCCAGCAGTCCCGTAAACAGGGGAGGTGGCTACACCTTC. It specifies CASSPVNRGGGYTF. The gene calls are TRBV12-3 or TRBV12-4 and TRBJ1-2; TRBD1 agrees at 7 bases. V was clipped by 5 bases and J by 7 bases; unmatched bases: 10. There are 14 residues in the CDR3.

V gene TRBV27 combines with J gene TRBJ1-4, with D perhaps TRBD1 (5 bases). Germline assignment: CDR1 MNHEY and CDR2 SMNVEV (reference sequence). This CDR3 has 15 residues. Trimming removed 6 bases from V and 6 bases from J, with 17 bases in between. CDR3 nucleotide sequence: TGTGCCAGCAGGACCTTTGGGGGAGGTGATGAAAAACTGTTTTTT. Amino acids: CASRTFGGGDEKLFF.

This clonotype was counted between two and nine times. The gene calls are TRBV4-3 and TRBJ1-1; D ambiguous. Trimming removed 0 bases at V and 11 bases at J, with 16 bases between. This CDR3 spans 14 amino acids. CDR1 is LGHNA, CDR2 YSLEER, per germline. CDR3 bases: TGCGCCAGCAGCCAAGAAGGCGGCGCCAACTCGGCTTTCTTT. Residues: CASSQEGGANSAFF.

The V and J genes are TRBV9 and TRBJ2-2; 15 positions agree with TRBD2. The germline CDR1 and CDR2 sequences are SGDLS and YYNGEE. The trim removed 2 bases at V and 3 bases at J, leaving 2 bases unmatched. The CDR3 length is 17 residues. CDR3 amino acids: CASSVGLAGGYTGELFF. CDR3 nucleotides: TGTGCCAGCAGCGTTGGACTAGCGGGGGGGTACACCGGGGAGCTGTTTTTT.

CDR3 in DNA: TGTGCCACCAGTGATTGGGGGGAGGGGGCACGGAATGAGCAGTTCTTC. This sequence encodes CATSDWGEGARNEQFF. V and J are TRBV24-1 and TRBJ2-1, with D perhaps assigned TRBD1 or TRBD2 (7 bases each). This CDR3 has 16 residues. The germline V gene has CDR1 KGHDR and CDR2 SFDVKD. Trimming cost V 2 bases and J 7 bases, with 17 bases left between them.

The gene calls are TRBV7-2 and TRBJ1-6; D ambiguous. Trimming took off 3 bases at V and 10 bases at J, with 13 bases between the two ends. The CDR3 is 14 residues long. The germline V gene encodes CDR1 SGHTA and CDR2 FQGNSA. Here the CDR3 reads CASSLIPFNSPLHF. The CDR3 DNA follows: TGTGCCAGCAGCTTGATCCCTTTTAACTCACCCCTCCACTTT.

This clonotype was seen only once. This rearrangement joins TRBV6-6 to TRBJ2-7; D is unresolved. Trimming took off 0 bases at V and 2 bases at J, with 11 bases between the two ends. Germline V gene data show CDR1 as MNHNY and CDR2 as SVGAGI (reference sequence). The CDR3 covers 15 residues. The CDR3 coding sequence is TGTGCCAGCAGTTACTCGGATGGACGGCCCTACGAGCAGTACTTC. Translated: CASSYSDGRPYEQYF.

V gene TRBV15 combines with J gene TRBJ2-1, with 8 nucleotides matching TRBD1. Germline trimming cut 3 bases from V and 13 bases from J; bases unmatched to any gene: 11. Germline V gene lookup returns CDR1 LNHNV and CDR2 YYDKDF (reference sequence). The CDR3 consists of 14 residues. Written as DNA, the CDR3 is TGTGCCACCAGCAGGACGACAGGGGTGGAGACCCAGTTCTTC. Amino acids: CATSRTTGVETQFF.

The chain links TRBV12-3 or TRBV12-4 to TRBJ2-6; D not resolved. V lost 6 bases and J 2 bases, leaving 14 bases between the germline ends. The CDR3 has 16 residues. The CDR3 nucleotides read TGTGCCAGCAGCAGTATCCATAGGGCTGGGGCCAACGTCCTGACTTTC. It yields the protein CASSSIHRAGANVLTF.

This clonotype appeared a few times. The chain is built from TRBV24-1 and TRBJ2-5; weak D call: TRBD2 (7 bases). V was clipped by 1 base and J by 3 bases, with 17 bases between them. Germline CDR1 and CDR2: KGHDR and SFDVKD. This CDR3 is built from 17 residues. The CDR3 sequence: CATSDFSTGRVKETQYF. The DNA of the CDR3 is TGTGCCACCAGTGATTTTAGTACAGGGAGGGTCAAAGAGACCCAGTACTTC.

This clonotype has more than one count but fewer than ten. The CDR3 protein is CASSTQGQSFYEQYF. CDR3 coding DNA: TGTGCCAGCAGTACCCAGGGACAGTCATTCTACGAGCAGTACTTC. J is TRBJ2-7 and V is TRBV28; 7 positions agree with TRBD1. This CDR3 contains 15 residues. Germline assignment: CDR1 MDHEN and CDR2 SYDVKM. Unmatched junction bases numbered 10, after V lost 5 bases and J lost 3 bases. Using reference TRBV28 and TRBJ2-7 for the parts outside the CDR3, the full variable domain is DVKVTQSSRYLVKRTGEKVFLECVQDMDHENMFWYRQDPGLGLRLIYFSYDVKMKEKGDIPEGYSVSREKKERFSLILESASTNQTSMYLCASSTQGQSFYEQYFGPGTRLTVT.

This chain joins TRBV20-1 and TRBJ2-3, with TRBD2 matching over 9 bases. Trimming took 6 bases from V and 7 from J; bases not matched to a gene: 5. Germline CDR1 DFQATT, CDR2 SNEGSKA (reference sequence). The CDR3 consists of 12 residues. The CDR3 here is CSAGTSSNTQYF. The CDR3 DNA reads as TGCAGTGCCGGGACTAGCTCCAATACGCAGTATTTT.

This clonotype has a handful of counts. This chain joins TRBV20-1 and TRBJ2-5, with D perhaps TRBD1 (5 bases). Trimming left V 0 bases short and J 3 bases short, with 11 bases between. The CDR3 sequence is 14 residues long. Germline assignment: CDR1 DFQATT and CDR2 SNEGSKA (reference sequence). CDR3 sequence reads: CSARDPAGKETQYF. In DNA form, the CDR3 reads TGCAGTGCTAGAGATCCGGCAGGGAAAGAGACCCAGTACTTC.

This clonotype is a singleton in its sample. The rearrangement links TRBV28 to TRBJ2-7; possible D gene TRBD1, 6 bases. The J call may be incorrect, as the DNA end agrees better with TRBJ2-1. Germline CDR1 MDHEN, CDR2 SYDVKM. This CDR3 comprises 15 residues. The CDR3 sequence is CASSLRYRASYEQFF. Here the CDR3 DNA reads TGTGCCAGCAGTTTGCGGTACAGGGCCTCCTACGAGCAGTTCTTC.

V usage is TRBV4-1 and J usage is TRBJ1-5; no definite D call. V lost 4 bases, J lost 5 bases, and 18 bases lay in between. The CDR3 is made up of 16 amino acids. Looked up from germline, CDR1 is MGHRA and CDR2 is YSYEKL. As DNA, the CDR3 is TGCGCCAGCAGCCCACCCATAATATCCGGTCATCAGCCCCAGCATTTT. The encoded protein is CASSPPIISGHQPQHF.